These 24 T cell receptor beta chains originate from one sample sequenced in a study of T cells in Graves' hyperthyroidism and ophthalmopathy. Amplified TCR beta CDR3 regions derived from RNA transcripts. First-round RT-PCR targeting the TCR CDR3 was performed with the HTBI primer set. TCRdb ran MiXCR on the multiplex PCR reads and lists one entry per CDR3 protein. The sample lists around 700,000 distinct CDR3 sequences, approximately 36% seen once, with less than 35% in the top ten. The sample taken for sequencing was blood. These receptors all come from a woman in her forties with Graves' hyperthyroidism.

V is TRBV12-3 or TRBV12-4 and J is TRBJ1-3; 10 bases map to TRBD1. There are 17 residues in the CDR3. V gave up 8 bases and J gave up 0 bases; unmatched junction bases: 10. The chain's CDR3 is CASSIGTGEFSGNTIYF. CDR3 coding DNA: TGTGCCAGCTCGATCGGGACAGGGGAATTCTCTGGAAACACCATATATTTT.

The chain recombines TRBV20-1 with TRBJ2-1; a possible D gene is TRBD1 (6 bases). The CDR3 extends over 12 amino acids. Germline V gene data show CDR1 as DFQATT and CDR2 as SNEGSKA (reference sequence). V shed 5 bases and J shed 8 bases, with 13 bases lying between them. The CDR3 region is CSAPRTVHEQFF. In nucleotides, the CDR3 is TGCAGTGCTCCAAGGACAGTGCATGAGCAGTTCTTC.

The table lists this clonotype with many counts. The chain recombines TRBV29-1 with TRBJ2-2; no reliable D call. Trimming removed 6 bases at V and 4 bases at J, with 9 bases between. The germline CDR1 and CDR2 sequences are SQVTM and ANQGSEA. The CDR3 runs to 12 residues. CDR3 loop: CSVETFTGELFF. CDR3 DNA: TGCAGCGTCGAAACTTTCACCGGGGAGCTGTTTTTT.

This clonotype was recorded at least ten times. This chain connects TRBV10-3 to TRBJ1-1, with D maybe TRBD1 (5 bases). This CDR3 is 15 amino acids long. CDR1 and CDR2 from the germline V gene are ENHRY and SYGVKD. V lost 2 bases, J lost 3 bases, and 13 bases lay in between. The CDR3 loop reads CAISEKTGVDTEAFF. CDR3 nucleotide sequence: TGTGCCATCAGTGAGAAGACGGGGGTGGACACTGAAGCTTTCTTT.

The sample holds many counts of this clonotype. The rearrangement uses TRBV9 and TRBJ2-5; 11 bases fit TRBD2. The CDR3 is made up of 15 amino acids. The germline V gene has CDR1 SGDLS and CDR2 YYNGEE. The V gene end was trimmed by 0 bases and the J gene end by 5 bases; junction bases not matched to a gene: 3. As DNA, the CDR3 is TGTGCCAGCAGCGTAGACGCTAGCGGGAGGGAGACCCAGTACTTC. Its translation: CASSVDASGRETQYF. Variable domain in full (rest from reference TRBV9 and TRBJ2-5): DSGVTQTPKHLITATGQRVTLRCSPRSGDLSVYWYQQSLDQGLQFLIQYYNGEERAKGNILERFSAQQFPDLHSELNLSSLELGDSALYFCASSVDASGRETQYFGPGTRLLVL.

On this clonotype: A junction end diverges from the germline sequence, so it may reflect a read error. The rearrangement links TRBV7-2 to TRBJ2-6, with D possibly being TRBD1 (5 bases). CDR3 length equals 15 residues. Germline values: CDR1 SGHTA, CDR2 FQGNSA. The CDR3 sequence is CASSSGGSGANALTF. The CDR3 DNA sequence: TGTGCCAGCAGCTCAGGCGGCTCTGGGGCCAACGCCCTGACTTTC.

This clonotype was observed a single time. V is TRBV2 and J is TRBJ2-7; D is uncertain. Germline V CDR1 and CDR2: SNHLY, FYNNEI. Trimming cost V 5 bases and J 1 base, with 12 bases left between them. CDR3 size: 14 residues. CDR3 in DNA: TGTGCCAGCAGTTTAAAGTTTGGATCCTACGAGCAGTACTTC. Translation: CASSLKFGSYEQYF.

As regards this clonotype: With a much larger clone just one base away, this may be a read error. This rearrangement joins TRBV13 to TRBJ1-4, with a possible D match to TRBD1 (5 bases). CDR3 length: 13 residues. Germline V CDR1 and CDR2: PRHDT, FYEKMQ (reference sequence). V lost 11 bases, J lost 8 bases, and 18 bases lay in between. In nucleotides, the CDR3 is TGTGCCCCCCGGGGACGTAAGGGAGAAAAACTGTTTTTT. Translating gives CAPRGRKGEKLFF.

In its sample, this clonotype was seen many times. This rearrangement joins TRBV7-9 to TRBJ2-7; D not resolved. With 3 bases removed from V and 3 bases from J, the gap between germline ends came to 12 bases. This CDR3 region has 14 residues. Per the germline V gene, CDR1 is SEHNR and CDR2 is FQNEAQ (reference sequence). The CDR3 loop reads CASSFPGLDYEQYF. CDR3 nucleotides: TGTGCCAGCAGCTTCCCGGGTCTCGACTACGAGCAGTACTTC.

The genes are TRBV10-1 and TRBJ2-7, with a weak D call TRBD2 (6 bases). The V gene lost 2 bases and the J gene lost 5 bases, with 13 bases spanning the gap. Germline CDR1 reads WNHNN; CDR2 reads SYGVQD (reference sequence). The CDR3 extends over 14 amino acids. CDR3 residues: CASSEIGSADEQYF. CDR3 bases: TGCGCCAGCAGTGAGATCGGGAGTGCAGACGAGCAGTACTTC.

This chain joins TRBV13 and TRBJ2-2, with D maybe TRBD1 (6 bases). The CDR3 totals 15 residues. The germline CDR1 and CDR2 sequences are PRHDT and FYEKMQ (reference sequence). The germline V and J ends were trimmed by 5 bases and 5 bases, with 15 bases remaining between them. CDR3 sequence reads: CASSHMPTGTGELFF. The CDR3 DNA is TGTGCCAGCAGCCATATGCCAACAGGGACCGGGGAGCTGTTTTTT.

This clonotype was seen more than once but under ten times. The V gene is TRBV6-2 or TRBV6-3, the J gene TRBJ2-7; D is possibly TRBD2 (5 bases). The CDR3 runs 14 residues. The germline CDR1 and CDR2 sequences are MNHEY and SVGEGT. Trimming stripped 5 bases from V and 0 bases from J, with 11 bases between. The DNA of the CDR3 is TGTGCCAGCAGTGGGAGACATGACTCCTACGAGCAGTACTTC. It yields the protein CASSGRHDSYEQYF.

This clonotype was counted many times. V usage is TRBV7-9 and J usage is TRBJ2-6; 8 bases map to TRBD1. V gave up 5 bases and J gave up 0 bases; unmatched junction bases: 3. The CDR3 spans 16 residues. Germline CDR1 SEHNR, CDR2 FQNEAQ (reference sequence). CDR3 nucleotide sequence: TGTGCCAGCAGCATAGGACAGGGCTCTGGGGCCAACGTCCTGACTTTC. This encodes CASSIGQGSGANVLTF.

Note on this clonotype: Germline and junction disagree at one end, which may indicate a read error. The rearrangement links TRBV20-1 to TRBJ2-2; maybe TRBD2 (5 bases). CDR1 and CDR2 (germline): DFQATT, SNEGSKA (reference sequence). The CDR3 runs 14 residues. Here the CDR3 DNA reads TGCAGTGCTAGAGGGACTTCGGGCACCGGGGAGCTGTCTTTT. Its translation is CSARGTSGTGELSF.

This chain connects TRBV12-3 or TRBV12-4 to TRBJ2-2; D tentatively reads TRBD1 or TRBD2 (5 bases each). The germline V and J ends were trimmed by 6 bases and 4 bases, with 18 bases remaining between them. This CDR3 contains 16 residues. CDR3 coding DNA: TGTGCCAGCAGGATTTTGGGGACCTTAAGCACCGGGGAGCTGTTTTTT. As protein: CASRILGTLSTGELFF.

This sequence joins TRBV28 and TRBJ2-2; D ambiguous. Per the germline V gene, CDR1 is MDHEN and CDR2 is SYDVKM. The CDR3 runs to 13 residues. V gave up 3 bases and J gave up 7 bases, with 9 bases separating them. CDR3 nucleotide sequence: TGTGCCAGCAGTTTGGCAGCACGCGGGGAGCTGTTTTTT. Protein sequence: CASSLAARGELFF.

This clonotype was seen at least ten times. The chain uses TRBV6-5 and TRBJ1-1, with unresolved D. The CDR3 length is 11 residues. From germline, CDR1 is MNHEY and CDR2 SVGAGI. V lost 2 bases and J 11 bases, leaving 9 bases between the germline ends. CDR3 loop: CASSYGGGAFF. The CDR3 DNA reads as TGTGCCAGCAGTTACGGTGGAGGCGCTTTCTTT.

The J gene is TRBJ1-1, the V gene TRBV19; D might be TRBD1 (5 bases). V was pared by 6 bases and J by 7 bases, with 15 bases between. Germline V gene lookup returns CDR1 LNHDA and CDR2 SQIVND (reference sequence). This CDR3 has 13 amino acids. In DNA form, the CDR3 reads TGTGCCAGTAGAGGGTGGGGGGGAGGTGAAGCTTTCTTT. Translating it yields CASRGWGGGEAFF. The full variable domain, its missing parts supplied by reference TRBV19 and TRBJ1-1, is DGGITQSPKYLFRKEGQNVTLSCEQNLNHDAMYWYRQDPGQGLRLIYYSQIVNDFQKGDIAEGYSVSREKKESFPLTVTSAQKNPTAFYLCASRGWGGGEAFFGQGTRLTVV.

This clonotype turned up a few times. CDR3 region: CASSYTGIISGNTIYF. The CDR3 DNA reads TGTGCCAGCAGTTACACGGGCATCATCTCTGGAAACACCATATATTTT. The gene calls are TRBV6-5 and TRBJ1-3; D call uncertain. The CDR3 has 16 residues. Looked up from germline, CDR1 is MNHEY and CDR2 is SVGAGI. With 2 bases removed from V and 0 bases from J, the gap between germline ends came to 11 bases.

The chain has TRBV29-1 and TRBJ1-3, with no clear D. Looked up from germline, CDR1 is SQVTM and CDR2 is ANQGSEA. The CDR3 is made up of 10 amino acids. V was clipped by 7 bases and J by 7 bases, with 8 bases between them. CDR3 coding DNA: TGCAGCGAGATCGAGAACACCATATATTTT. Its translation: CSEIENTIYF.

There are many counts of this clonotype. The gene calls are TRBV7-8 and TRBJ2-7; 13 positions agree with TRBD2. Looked up from germline, CDR1 is SGHVS and CDR2 is FQNEAQ. CDR3 size: 16 residues. V trimming: 6 bases; J trimming: 4 bases; junction bases outside the gene matches: 9. The CDR3 region is CASRPGGLAGVYEQYF. CDR3 in DNA: TGTGCCAGCAGACCCGGCGGACTAGCGGGAGTTTACGAGCAGTACTTC. The full variable domain, rest sourced from reference TRBV7-8 and TRBJ2-7, is GAGVSQSPRYKVAKRGQDVALRCDPISGHVSLFWYQQALGQGPEFLTYFQNEAQLDKSGLPSDRFFAERPEGSVSTLKIQRTQQEDSAVYLCASRPGGLAGVYEQYFGPGTRLTVT.

This clonotype was seen more than once but under ten times. This chain connects TRBV4-3 to TRBJ2-5, with D tentatively TRBD1 (7 bases). CDR3 length equals 16 residues. V was shortened by 0 bases and J by 5 bases, with 16 bases between the two germline ends. Germline V gene lookup returns CDR1 LGHNA and CDR2 YSLEER. This CDR3 reads CASSQDLRRGLETQYF. CDR3 bases: TGCGCCAGCAGCCAAGATTTGCGGAGGGGGCTGGAGACCCAGTACTTC.

J is TRBJ2-3 and V is TRBV12-3 or TRBV12-4; 9 bases line up with TRBD2. This CDR3 has 14 residues. V lost 5 bases and J lost 4; bases outside the gene matches: 4. The CDR3 protein is CASSISGRADTQYF. The CDR3, as DNA: TGTGCCAGCAGTATTAGCGGGAGAGCAGATACGCAGTATTTT.

In its sample, this clonotype was seen many times. The genes are TRBV29-1 and TRBJ1-2; D possibly corresponds to TRBD1 (5 bases). V was clipped by 7 bases and J by 5 bases, with 14 bases between them. From germline, CDR1 is SQVTM and CDR2 ANQGSEA. The CDR3 length is 12 residues. In DNA, the CDR3 is TGCAGCGCGGGGGGTTGGGATTATGGCTACACCTTC. Amino acid sequence: CSAGGWDYGYTF.